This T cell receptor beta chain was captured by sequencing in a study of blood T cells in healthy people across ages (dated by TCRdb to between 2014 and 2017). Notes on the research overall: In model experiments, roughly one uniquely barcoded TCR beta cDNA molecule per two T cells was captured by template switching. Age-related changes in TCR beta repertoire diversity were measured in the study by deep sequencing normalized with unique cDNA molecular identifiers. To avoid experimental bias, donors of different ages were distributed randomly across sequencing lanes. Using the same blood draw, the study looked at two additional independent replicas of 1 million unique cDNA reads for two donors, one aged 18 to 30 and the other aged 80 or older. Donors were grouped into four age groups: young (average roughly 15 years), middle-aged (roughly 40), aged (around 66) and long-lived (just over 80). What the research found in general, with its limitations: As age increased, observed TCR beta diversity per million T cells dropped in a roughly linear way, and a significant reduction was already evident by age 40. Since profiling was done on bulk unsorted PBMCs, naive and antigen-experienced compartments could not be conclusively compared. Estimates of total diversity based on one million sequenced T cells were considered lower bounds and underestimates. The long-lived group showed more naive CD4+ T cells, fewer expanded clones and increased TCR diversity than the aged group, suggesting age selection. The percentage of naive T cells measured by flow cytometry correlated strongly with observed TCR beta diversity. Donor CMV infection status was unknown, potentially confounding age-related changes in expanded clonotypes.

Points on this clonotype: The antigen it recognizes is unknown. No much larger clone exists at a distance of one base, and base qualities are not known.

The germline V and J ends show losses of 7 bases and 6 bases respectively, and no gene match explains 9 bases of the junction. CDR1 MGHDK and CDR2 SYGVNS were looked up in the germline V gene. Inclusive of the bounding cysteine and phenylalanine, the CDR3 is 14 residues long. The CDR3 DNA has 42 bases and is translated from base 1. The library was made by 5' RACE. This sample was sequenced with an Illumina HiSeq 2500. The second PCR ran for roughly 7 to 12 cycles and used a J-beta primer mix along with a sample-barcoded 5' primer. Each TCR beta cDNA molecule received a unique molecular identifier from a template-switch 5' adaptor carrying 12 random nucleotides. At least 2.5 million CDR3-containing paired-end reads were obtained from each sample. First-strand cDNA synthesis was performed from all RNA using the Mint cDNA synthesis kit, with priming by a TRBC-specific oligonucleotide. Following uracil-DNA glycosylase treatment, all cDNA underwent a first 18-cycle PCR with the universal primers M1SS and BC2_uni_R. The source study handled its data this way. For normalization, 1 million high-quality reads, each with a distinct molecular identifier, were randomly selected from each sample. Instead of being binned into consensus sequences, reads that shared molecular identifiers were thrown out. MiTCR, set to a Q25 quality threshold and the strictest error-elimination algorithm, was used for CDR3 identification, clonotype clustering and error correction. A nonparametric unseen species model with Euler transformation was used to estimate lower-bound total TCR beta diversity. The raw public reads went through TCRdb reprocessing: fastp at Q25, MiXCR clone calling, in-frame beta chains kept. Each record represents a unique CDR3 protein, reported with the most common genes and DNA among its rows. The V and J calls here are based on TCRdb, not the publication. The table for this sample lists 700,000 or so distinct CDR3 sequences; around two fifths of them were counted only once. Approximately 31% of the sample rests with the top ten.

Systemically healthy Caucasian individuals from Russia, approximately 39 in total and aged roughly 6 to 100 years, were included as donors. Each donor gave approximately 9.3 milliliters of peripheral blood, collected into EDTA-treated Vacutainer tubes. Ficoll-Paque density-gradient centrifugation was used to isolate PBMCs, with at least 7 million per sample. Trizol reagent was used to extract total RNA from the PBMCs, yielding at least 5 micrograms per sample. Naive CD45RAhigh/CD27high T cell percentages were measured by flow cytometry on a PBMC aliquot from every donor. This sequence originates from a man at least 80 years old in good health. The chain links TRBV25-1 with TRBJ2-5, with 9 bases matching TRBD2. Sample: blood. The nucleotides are TGTGCCAGCAATGGGGCTAGCGGGGCGAAGACCCAGTACTTC. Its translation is CASNGASGAKTQYF.